The present T cell receptor beta chain was sequenced within a study of human versus mouse CDR3 diversity and MHC coevolution. Repertoires were generated with immunoSEQ multiplex PCR, while TCRdb's copy carries only in-frame clones and drops some. The sample contains about 81,000 clones, about 94% of which appear only once. Concerning this clone itself: The antigen is unknown.

This CDR3 comprises 12 residues. Germline CDR1 and CDR2: SQVTM and ANQGSEA. Study-level points and caveats: Human CDR3s averaged more deletions and insertions than mouse CDR3s.

Sorting isolated naive CD4 T cells lacking CD45RO and expressing CD62L. The chain has TRBV29-1 and TRBJ2-1, with a possible D match to TRBD2 (7 bases). Material for sequencing was naive CD4+ T cells from blood. Sample subset: CD45RO-negative CD62L-positive naive CD4 T cells. The origin of this receptor is a person aged 30-69 years in good health. Here the CDR3 DNA reads TGCGCTGGGAGGGACATCGGAGGTGAGCAGTTCTTC. Translated: CAGRDIGGEQFF.